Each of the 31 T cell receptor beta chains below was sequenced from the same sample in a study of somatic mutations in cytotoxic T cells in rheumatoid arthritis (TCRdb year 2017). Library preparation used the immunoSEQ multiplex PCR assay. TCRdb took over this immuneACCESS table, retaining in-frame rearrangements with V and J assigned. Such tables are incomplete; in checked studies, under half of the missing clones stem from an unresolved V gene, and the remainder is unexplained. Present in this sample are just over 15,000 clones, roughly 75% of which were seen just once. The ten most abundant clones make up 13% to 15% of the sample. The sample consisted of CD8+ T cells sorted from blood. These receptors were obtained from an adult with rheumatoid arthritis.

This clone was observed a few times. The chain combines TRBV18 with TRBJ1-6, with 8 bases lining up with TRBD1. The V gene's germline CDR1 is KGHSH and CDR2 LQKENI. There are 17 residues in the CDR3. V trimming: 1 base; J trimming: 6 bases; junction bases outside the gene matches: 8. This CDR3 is CASSPRNQGAPNSPLHF. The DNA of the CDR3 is TGTGCCAGCTCACCACGGAATCAGGGGGCGCCTAATTCACCCCTCCACTTT. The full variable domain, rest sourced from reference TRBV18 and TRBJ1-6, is NAGVMQNPRHLVRRRGQEARLRCSPMKGHSHVYWYRQLPEEGLKFMVYLQKENIIDESGMPKERFSAEFPKEGPSILRIQQVVRGDSAAYFCASSPRNQGAPNSPLHFGNGTRLTVT.

The CDR3 coding sequence is TGTGCCAGCAGCCCCGGACAGAGACTTGGCTACACCTTC. The encoded protein is CASSPGQRLGYTF. The chain is built from TRBV14 and TRBJ1-2; D possibly corresponds to TRBD1 (6 bases). Trimming took off 4 bases at V and 7 bases at J, with 13 bases between the two ends. This CDR3 region has 13 residues. CDR1 and CDR2 (germline): SGHDN, FVKESK.

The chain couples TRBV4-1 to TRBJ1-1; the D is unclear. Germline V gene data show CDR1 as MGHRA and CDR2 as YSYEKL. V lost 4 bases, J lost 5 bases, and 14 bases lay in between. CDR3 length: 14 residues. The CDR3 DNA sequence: TGCGCCAGCAGCCTGAGAGACCCGGGTACTGAAGCTTTCTTT. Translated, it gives CASSLRDPGTEAFF.

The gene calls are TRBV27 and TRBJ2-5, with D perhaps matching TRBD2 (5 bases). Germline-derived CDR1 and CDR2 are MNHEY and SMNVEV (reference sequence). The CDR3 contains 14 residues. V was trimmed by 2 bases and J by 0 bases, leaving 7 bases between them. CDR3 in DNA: TGTGCCAGCAGTTTAACGCGGGACCAAGAGACCCAGTACTTC. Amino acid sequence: CASSLTRDQETQYF.

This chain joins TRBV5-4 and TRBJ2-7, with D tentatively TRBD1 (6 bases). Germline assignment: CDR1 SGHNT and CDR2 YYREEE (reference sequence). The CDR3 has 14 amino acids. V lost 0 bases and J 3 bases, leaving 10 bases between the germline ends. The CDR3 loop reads CASSLGTDNYEQYF. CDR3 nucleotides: TGTGCCAGCAGCTTGGGGACAGATAACTACGAGCAGTACTTC.

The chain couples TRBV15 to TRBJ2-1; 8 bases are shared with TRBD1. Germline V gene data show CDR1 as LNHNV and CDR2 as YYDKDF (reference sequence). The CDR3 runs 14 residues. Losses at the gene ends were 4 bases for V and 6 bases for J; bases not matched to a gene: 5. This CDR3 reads CATSTPDRANEQFF. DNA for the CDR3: TGTGCCACCAGCACCCCGGACAGGGCCAATGAGCAGTTCTTC.

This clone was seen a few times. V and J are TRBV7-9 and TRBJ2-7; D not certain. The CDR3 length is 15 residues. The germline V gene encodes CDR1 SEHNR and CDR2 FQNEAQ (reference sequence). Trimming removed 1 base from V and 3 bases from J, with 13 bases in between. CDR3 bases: TGTGCCAGCAGCTTAGTTGGGCAGAAAGGCTACGAGCAGTACTTC. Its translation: CASSLVGQKGYEQYF.

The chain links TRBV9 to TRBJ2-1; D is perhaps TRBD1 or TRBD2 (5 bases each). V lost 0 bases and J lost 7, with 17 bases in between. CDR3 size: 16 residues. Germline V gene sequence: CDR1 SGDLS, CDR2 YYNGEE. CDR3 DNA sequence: TGTGCCAGCAGCGTAGCCCCGGGACCGGGGTGGAATGAGCAGTTCTTC. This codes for CASSVAPGPGWNEQFF.

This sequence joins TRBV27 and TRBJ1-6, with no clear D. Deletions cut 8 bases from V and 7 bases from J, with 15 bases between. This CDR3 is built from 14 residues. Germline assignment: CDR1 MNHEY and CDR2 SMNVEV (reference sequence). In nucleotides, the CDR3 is TGTGCCAGCGGACCCACACCTCCGAATTCACCCCTCCACTTT. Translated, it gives CASGPTPPNSPLHF.

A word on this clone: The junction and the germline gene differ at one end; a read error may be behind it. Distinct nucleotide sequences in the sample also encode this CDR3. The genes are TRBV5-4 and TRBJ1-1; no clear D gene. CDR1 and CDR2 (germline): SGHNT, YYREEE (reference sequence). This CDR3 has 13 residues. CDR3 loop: CASPDGMNTEAFF. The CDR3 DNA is TGTGCCAGCCCGGACGGGATGAACACCGAAGCTTTCTTT.

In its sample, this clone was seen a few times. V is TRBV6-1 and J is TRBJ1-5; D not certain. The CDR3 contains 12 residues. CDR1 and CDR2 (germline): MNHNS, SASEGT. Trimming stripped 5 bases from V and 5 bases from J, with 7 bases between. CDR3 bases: TGTGCCAGCAGTTTAGGACATCAGCCCCAGCATTTT. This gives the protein CASSLGHQPQHF.

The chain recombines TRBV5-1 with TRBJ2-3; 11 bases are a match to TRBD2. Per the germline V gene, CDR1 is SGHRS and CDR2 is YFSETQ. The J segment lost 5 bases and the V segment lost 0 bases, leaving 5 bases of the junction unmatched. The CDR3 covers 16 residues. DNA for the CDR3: TGCGCCAGCAGCTTGGTTAGCGGGGGGGCCGGAGATACGCAGTATTTT. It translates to CASSLVSGGAGDTQYF.

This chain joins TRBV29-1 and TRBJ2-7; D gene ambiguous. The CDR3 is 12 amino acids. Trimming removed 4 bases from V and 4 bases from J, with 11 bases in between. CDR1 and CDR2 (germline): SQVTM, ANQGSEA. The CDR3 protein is CSVGADRYEQYF. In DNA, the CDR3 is TGCAGCGTTGGGGCGGATAGGTACGAGCAGTACTTC.

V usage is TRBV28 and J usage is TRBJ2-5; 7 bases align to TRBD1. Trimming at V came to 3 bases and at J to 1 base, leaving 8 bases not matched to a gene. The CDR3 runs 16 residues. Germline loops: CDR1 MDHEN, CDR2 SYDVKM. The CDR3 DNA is TGTGCCAGCAGTTTCCTAGACAGGGAAGTCCAAGAGACCCAGTACTTC. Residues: CASSFLDREVQETQYF.

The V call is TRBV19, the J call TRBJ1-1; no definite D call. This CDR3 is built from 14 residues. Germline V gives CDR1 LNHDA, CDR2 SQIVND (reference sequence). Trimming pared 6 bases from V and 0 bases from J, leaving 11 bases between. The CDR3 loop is CASSDPGMNTEAFF. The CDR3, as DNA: TGTGCCAGTAGCGACCCTGGGATGAACACTGAAGCTTTCTTT.

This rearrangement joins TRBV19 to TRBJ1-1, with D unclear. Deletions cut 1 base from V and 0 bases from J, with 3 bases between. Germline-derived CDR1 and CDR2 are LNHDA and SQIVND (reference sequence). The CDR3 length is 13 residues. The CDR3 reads CASSIGVNTEAFF. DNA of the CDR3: TGTGCCAGTAGTATAGGGGTGAACACTGAAGCTTTCTTT.

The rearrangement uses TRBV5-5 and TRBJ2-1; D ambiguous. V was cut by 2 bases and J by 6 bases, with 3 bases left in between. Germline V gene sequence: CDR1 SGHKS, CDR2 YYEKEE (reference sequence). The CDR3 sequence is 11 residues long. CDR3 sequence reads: CASSFLNEQFF. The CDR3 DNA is TGTGCCAGCAGCTTCCTCAATGAGCAGTTCTTC.

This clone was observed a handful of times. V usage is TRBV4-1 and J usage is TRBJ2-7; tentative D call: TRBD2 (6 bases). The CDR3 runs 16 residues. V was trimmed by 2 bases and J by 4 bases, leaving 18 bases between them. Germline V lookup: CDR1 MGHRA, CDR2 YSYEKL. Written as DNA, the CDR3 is TGCGCCAGCAGCCAATATACCAGCGGGCTTTTATACGAGCAGTACTTC. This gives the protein CASSQYTSGLLYEQYF.

The CDR3 reads CASSYGQGSYEQYF. The CDR3, as DNA: TGTGCCAGCAGTTACGGTCAGGGGTCCTACGAGCAGTACTTC. The genes are TRBV6-5 and TRBJ2-7; the D gene is possibly TRBD1 (6 bases). V lost 2 bases and J 1 base, leaving 9 bases between the germline ends. This CDR3 region has 14 residues. Germline V CDR1 and CDR2: MNHEY, SVGAGI.

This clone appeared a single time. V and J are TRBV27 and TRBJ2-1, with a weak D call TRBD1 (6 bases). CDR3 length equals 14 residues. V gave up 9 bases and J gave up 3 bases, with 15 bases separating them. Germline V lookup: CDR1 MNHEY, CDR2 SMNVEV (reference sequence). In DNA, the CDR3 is TGTGCCAGTTCGAAAGGGACATACTACAATGAGCAGTTCTTC. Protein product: CASSKGTYYNEQFF.

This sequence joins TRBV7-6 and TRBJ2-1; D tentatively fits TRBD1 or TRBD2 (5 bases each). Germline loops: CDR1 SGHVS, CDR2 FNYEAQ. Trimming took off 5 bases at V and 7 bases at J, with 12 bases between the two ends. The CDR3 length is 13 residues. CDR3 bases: TGTGCCAGCAGCCCAACTAGGGGAAATGAGCAGTTCTTC. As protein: CASSPTRGNEQFF.

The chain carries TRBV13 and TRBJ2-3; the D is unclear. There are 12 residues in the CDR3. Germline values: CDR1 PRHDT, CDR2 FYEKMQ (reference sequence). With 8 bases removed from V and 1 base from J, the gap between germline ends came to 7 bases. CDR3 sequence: CASGSGTDTQYF. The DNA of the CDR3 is TGTGCCAGCGGCTCTGGCACAGATACGCAGTATTTT. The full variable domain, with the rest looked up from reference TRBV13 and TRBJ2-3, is AAGVIQSPRHLIKEKRETATLKCYPIPRHDTVYWYQQGPGQDPQFLISFYEKMQSDKGSIPDRFSAQQFSDYHSELNMSSLELGDSALYFCASGSGTDTQYFGPGTRLTVL.

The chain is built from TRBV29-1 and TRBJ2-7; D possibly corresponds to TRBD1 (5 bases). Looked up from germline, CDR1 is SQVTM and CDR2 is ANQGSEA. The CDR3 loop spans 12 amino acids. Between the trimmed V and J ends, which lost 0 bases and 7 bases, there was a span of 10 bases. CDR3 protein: CSVEDLGLEQYF. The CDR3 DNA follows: TGCAGCGTTGAAGATTTGGGGCTAGAGCAGTACTTC.

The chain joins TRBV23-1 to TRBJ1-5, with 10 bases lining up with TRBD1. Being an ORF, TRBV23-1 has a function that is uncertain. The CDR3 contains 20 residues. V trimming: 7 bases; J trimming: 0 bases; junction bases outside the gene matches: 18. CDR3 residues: CASIQLSGTGVPYSNQPQHF. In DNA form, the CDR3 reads TGCGCCAGCATCCAATTATCCGGGACAGGGGTCCCCTATAGCAATCAGCCCCAGCATTTT.

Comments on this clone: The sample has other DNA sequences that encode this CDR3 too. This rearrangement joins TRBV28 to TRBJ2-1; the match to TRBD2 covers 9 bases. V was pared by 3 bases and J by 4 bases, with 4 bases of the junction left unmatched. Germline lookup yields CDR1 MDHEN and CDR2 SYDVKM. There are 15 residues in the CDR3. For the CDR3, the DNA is TGTGCCAGCAGTTTGCGGGAGGGCCCGTACAATGAGCAGTTCTTC. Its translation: CASSLREGPYNEQFF. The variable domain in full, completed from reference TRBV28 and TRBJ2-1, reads DVKVTQSSRYLVKRTGEKVFLECVQDMDHENMFWYRQDPGLGLRLIYFSYDVKMKEKGDIPEGYSVSREKKERFSLILESASTNQTSMYLCASSLREGPYNEQFFGPGTRLTVL.

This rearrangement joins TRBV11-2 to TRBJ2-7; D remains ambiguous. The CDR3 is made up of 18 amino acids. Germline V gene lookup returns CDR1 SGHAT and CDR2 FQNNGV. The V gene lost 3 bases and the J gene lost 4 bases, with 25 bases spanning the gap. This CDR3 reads CASSFPGVYQMSGYEQYF. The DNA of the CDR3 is TGTGCCAGCAGCTTCCCCGGCGTCTATCAAATGTCTGGGTACGAGCAGTACTTC.

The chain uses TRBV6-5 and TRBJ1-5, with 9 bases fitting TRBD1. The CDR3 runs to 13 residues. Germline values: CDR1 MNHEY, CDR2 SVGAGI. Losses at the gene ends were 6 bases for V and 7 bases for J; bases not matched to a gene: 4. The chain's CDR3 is CASRGTGKQPQHF. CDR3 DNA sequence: TGTGCCAGCAGGGGGACAGGGAAACAGCCCCAGCATTTT.

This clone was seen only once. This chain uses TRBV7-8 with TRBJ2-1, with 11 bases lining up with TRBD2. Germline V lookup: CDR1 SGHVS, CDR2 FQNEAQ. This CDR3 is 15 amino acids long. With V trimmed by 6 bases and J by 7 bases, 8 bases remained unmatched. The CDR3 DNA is TGTGCCAGCAGTCCGGGACTAGCGGAGCTAAATGAGCAGTTCTTC. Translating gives CASSPGLAELNEQFF.

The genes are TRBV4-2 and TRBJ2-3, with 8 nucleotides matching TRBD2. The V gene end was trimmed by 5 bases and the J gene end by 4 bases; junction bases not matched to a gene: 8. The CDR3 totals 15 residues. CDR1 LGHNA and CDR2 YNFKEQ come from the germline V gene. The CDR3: CASSKGAGEADTQYF. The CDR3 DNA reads TGTGCCAGCAGCAAGGGAGCGGGGGAGGCAGATACGCAGTATTTT.

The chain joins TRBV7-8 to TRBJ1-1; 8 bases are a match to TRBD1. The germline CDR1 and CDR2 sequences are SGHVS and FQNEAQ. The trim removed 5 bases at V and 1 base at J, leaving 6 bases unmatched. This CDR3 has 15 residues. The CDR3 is CASSQADRGNTEAFF. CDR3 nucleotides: TGTGCCAGCAGCCAAGCCGACAGGGGGAACACTGAAGCTTTCTTT.

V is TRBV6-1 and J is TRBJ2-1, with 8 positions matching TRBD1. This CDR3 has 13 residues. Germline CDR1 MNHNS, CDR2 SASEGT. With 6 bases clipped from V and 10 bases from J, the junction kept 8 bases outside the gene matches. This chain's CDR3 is CASSIGQGFEQFF. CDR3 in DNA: TGTGCCAGCAGCATAGGACAGGGATTCGAGCAGTTCTTC.